The next 21 T cell receptor beta chains were all read from a single sample in a study of OX40 agonist ivuxolimab in advanced cancers. Profiling relied on immunoSEQ multiplex PCR, and the TCRdb table lists in-frame clones only, not all of them. The sample holds under 65,000 clones, around 89% seen once. Here the sequenced sample was CD4+ or CD8+ T cells sorted from blood, taken in a trial of the OX40 agonist ivuxolimab. These receptors originate from an adult with an advanced solid tumor such as melanoma, head and neck, liver or kidney cancer.

The rearrangement joins TRBV7-3 to TRBJ2-1; TRBD2 aligns across 8 bases. Germline V gene data show CDR1 as SGHTA and CDR2 as FQGTGA. After removal of 1 base from V and 10 bases from J, the junction contained 0 bases not matched to a gene. CDR3 length: 12 residues. CDR3 loop: CASSLSGGEQFF. CDR3 sequence (DNA): TGTGCCAGCAGCTTAAGCGGGGGGGAGCAGTTCTTC.

Remarks on this clone: One end of the junction is discordant with germline, which a read error may explain. This same CDR3 is encoded by further DNA sequences in the sample. The rearrangement uses TRBV30 and TRBJ2-1; TRBD2 matches 10 bases. The CDR3 extends over 13 amino acids. The V gene's germline CDR1 is GTSNPN and CDR2 SVGIG (reference sequence). The CDR3 reads CALLAGGDNEQFF. The CDR3, as DNA: TGCGCCTTATTAGCGGGAGGCGACAATGAGCAGTTCTTC.

The chain links TRBV9 to TRBJ2-1; 7 bases align to TRBD2. CDR3 length equals 15 residues. Trimming at V came to 3 bases and at J to 5 bases, leaving 8 bases not matched to a gene. Looked up from germline, CDR1 is SGDLS and CDR2 is YYNGEE. The CDR3 nucleotides are TGTGCCAGCAGCGCTAGCGGTGGGGCTGACAATGAGCAGTTCTTC. Its protein is CASSASGGADNEQFF.

The chain carries TRBV7-8 and TRBJ2-3, with TRBD1 as a possible D gene (5 bases). The CDR3 covers 16 residues. Germline V CDR1 and CDR2: SGHVS, FQNEAQ. Trimming shortened V by 1 base and J by 2 bases, and 13 bases separated the two germline ends. CDR3 DNA sequence: TGTGCCAGCAGCTTAGAACAGGCAGGGAACACAGATACGCAGTATTTT. Translated: CASSLEQAGNTDTQYF.

The V gene is TRBV28, the J gene TRBJ2-7, with D unclear. The V end was cut by 8 bases, the J end by 1 base, with 6 bases between. Germline loops: CDR1 MDHEN, CDR2 SYDVKM. CDR3 length: 11 amino acids. CDR3 protein: CASAVSYEQYF. DNA for the CDR3: TGTGCCAGCGCGGTTTCCTACGAGCAGTACTTC.

The genes are TRBV4-1 and TRBJ2-2; tentatively, D is TRBD2 (5 bases). V was clipped by 4 bases and J by 2 bases, with 8 bases between them. Per the germline V gene, CDR1 is MGHRA and CDR2 is YSYEKL. The CDR3 runs to 14 residues. The CDR3 protein is CASSPRTNTGELFF. The CDR3 DNA reads TGCGCCAGCAGCCCCCGGACTAACACCGGGGAGCTGTTTTTT.

DNA of the CDR3: TGTGCCAGCAGCGTAGATTTACGGGAGGGCCGGAATGAGCAGTTCTTC. It encodes CASSVDLREGRNEQFF. The J gene is TRBJ2-1, the V gene TRBV9; 8 nucleotides align to TRBD2. With 0 bases clipped from V and 7 bases from J, the junction kept 9 bases outside the gene matches. The germline V gene has CDR1 SGDLS and CDR2 YYNGEE. The CDR3 extends over 16 amino acids.

This clone appeared a few times. The chain couples TRBV11-2 to TRBJ1-2; 9 bases are shared with TRBD1. Germline assignment: CDR1 SGHAT and CDR2 FQNNGV. The CDR3 is 15 amino acids. V trimming: 6 bases; J trimming: 6 bases; junction bases outside the gene matches: 11. CDR3 coding DNA: TGTGCCAGCAGAGGAAGGGACAGGGCCCTCGATGGCTACACCTTC. Protein: CASRGRDRALDGYTF.

The chain carries TRBV28 and TRBJ1-5; possibly TRBD1 for D (6 bases). From germline, CDR1 is MDHEN and CDR2 SYDVKM. V shed 2 bases and J shed 6 bases, with 11 bases lying between them. This CDR3 region has 14 residues. DNA of the CDR3: TGTGCCAGCAGTTTAAGGGGGACGAGTCAGCCCCAGCATTTT. This codes for CASSLRGTSQPQHF.

The V call is TRBV27, the J call TRBJ1-1; D is perhaps TRBD1 (5 bases). Germline values: CDR1 MNHEY, CDR2 SMNVEV (reference sequence). V dropped 10 bases and J dropped 4 bases, with 10 bases sitting between them. This CDR3 spans 11 amino acids. The CDR3 loop is CATTQGTEAFF. The CDR3 region has the DNA TGTGCCACCACTCAGGGCACTGAAGCTTTCTTT.

The rearrangement joins TRBV13 to TRBJ2-1; 10 bases fit TRBD2. Germline V gene sequence: CDR1 PRHDT, CDR2 FYEKMQ (reference sequence). V gave up 5 bases and J gave up 2 bases; unmatched junction bases: 9. CDR3 length: 17 amino acids. Here the CDR3 reads CASSRVTGTSAYNEQFF. The CDR3 nucleotides read TGTGCCAGCAGCCGTGTGACCGGGACTAGCGCCTACAATGAGCAGTTCTTC.

This clone was detected only once. The chain has TRBV13 and TRBJ2-3, with 8 bases that match TRBD2. CDR3 size: 15 residues. V dropped 8 bases and J dropped 3; count of bases not matched to a gene: 10. The germline CDR1 and CDR2 sequences are PRHDT and FYEKMQ (reference sequence). DNA for the CDR3: TGTGCCAGCTCCGAGCGGGGGTGGGATACAGATACGCAGTATTTT. Translated, it gives CASSERGWDTDTQYF.

J is TRBJ2-3 and V is TRBV4-3, with D maybe TRBD2 (5 bases). Germline-derived CDR1 and CDR2 are LGHNA and YSLEER. V was pared by 1 base and J by 2 bases, with 10 bases between. The CDR3 length is 15 residues. This chain's CDR3 is CASSQGSGLTDTQYF. The CDR3 bases are TGCGCCAGCAGCCAAGGGAGCGGACTCACAGATACGCAGTATTTT.

The CDR3 DNA is TGTGCCAGCAGCCCGGGACTAGGCAATGAGCAGTTCTTC. Protein product: CASSPGLGNEQFF. The genes are TRBV5-6 and TRBJ2-1; TRBD2 aligns across 8 bases. The CDR3 has 13 amino acids. Looked up from germline, CDR1 is SGHDT and CDR2 is YYEEEE. V was pared by 4 bases and J by 6 bases, with 3 bases of the junction left unmatched.

This clone was counted once. This sequence joins TRBV27 and TRBJ2-1; 7 bases are shared with TRBD2. Germline trimming cut 3 bases from V and 2 bases from J; bases unmatched to any gene: 1. There are 14 residues in the CDR3. Per the germline V gene, CDR1 is MNHEY and CDR2 is SMNVEV (reference sequence). CDR3 residues: CASSFTSAYNEQFF. The CDR3 DNA sequence: TGTGCCAGCAGTTTCACTAGCGCCTACAATGAGCAGTTCTTC.

This clone was observed a few times. V is TRBV13 and J is TRBJ2-2; D is possibly TRBD2 (5 bases). Germline V gene data show CDR1 as PRHDT and CDR2 as FYEKMQ (reference sequence). This CDR3 has 15 amino acids. Trimming left V 5 bases short and J 3 bases short, with 13 bases between. The CDR3 sequence: CASSVSVIDTGELFF. In DNA form, the CDR3 reads TGTGCCAGCAGCGTTAGCGTTATTGACACCGGGGAGCTGTTTTTT. Combining the CDR3 with reference TRBV13 and TRBJ2-2 gives the whole variable domain AAGVIQSPRHLIKEKRETATLKCYPIPRHDTVYWYQQGPGQDPQFLISFYEKMQSDKGSIPDRFSAQQFSDYHSELNMSSLELGDSALYFCASSVSVIDTGELFFGEGSRLTVL.

The chain recombines TRBV5-1 with TRBJ2-7; D unclear. Germline loops: CDR1 SGHRS, CDR2 YFSETQ. V lost 1 base and J 1 base, leaving 6 bases between the germline ends. This CDR3 has 13 residues. The DNA for the CDR3 is TGCGCCAGCAGCTTGACGGGTTCCTACGAGCAGTACTTC. Translating gives CASSLTGSYEQYF.

The rearrangement joins TRBV29-1 to TRBJ2-2; TRBD2 aligns across 9 bases. Germline V gene lookup returns CDR1 SQVTM and CDR2 ANQGSEA. The CDR3 consists of 14 residues. V lost 7 bases to trimming and J lost 10 bases; unmatched junction nucleotides: 13. The CDR3 spells CSALAGTLGAELFF. The CDR3 nucleotides are TGCAGCGCCCTAGCGGGGACCTTAGGCGCGGAGCTGTTTTTT.

Concerning this clone: Mismatch with germline at one junction end may stem from a read error. The chain employs TRBV5-1 and TRBJ1-1, with unresolved D. Germline lookup yields CDR1 SGHRS and CDR2 YFSETQ. This CDR3 has 13 residues. The CDR3 spells CASSADTNTEAFF. CDR3 DNA: TGTGCCAGCAGCGCTGATACTAATACTGAAGCTTTCTTT.

CDR3 loop: CASSPPLGNEQFF. CDR3 nucleotides: TGTGCCAGCAGCCCCCCACTAGGGAATGAGCAGTTCTTC. The chain joins TRBV7-9 to TRBJ2-1; possibly TRBD2 for D (5 bases). The CDR3 loop spans 13 amino acids. V lost 5 bases to trimming and J lost 7 bases, with 12 bases between them. Germline-derived CDR1 and CDR2 are SEHNR and FQNEAQ (reference sequence).

The V and J genes are TRBV7-9 and TRBJ2-1, with D maybe TRBD2 (6 bases). CDR1 and CDR2 from the germline V gene are SEHNR and FQNEAQ (reference sequence). Trimming removed 4 bases at V and 0 bases at J, with 10 bases between. The CDR3 totals 15 residues. The DNA of the CDR3 is TGTGCCAGCAGCTCCGACGGGAGCTCCTACAATGAGCAGTTCTTC. Translation: CASSSDGSSYNEQFF.